A single sample gave rise to the 8 T cell receptor beta chains below, sequenced in a study of T cell repertoires in cytomegalovirus infection. From the reads, TCRdb called clonotypes with MiXCR, one entry per CDR3 protein. The data contain 200,000 to 300,000 distinct CDR3 sequences, around 13% of them seen just once; the ten biggest clones take up 8.8%. Source material: PBMCs. All receptors derive from a human donor in good health (CMV status not recorded). Some clones in this sample may be carry-over from other donors' samples.

This clonotype was seen ten or more times. For the CDR3, the DNA is TGTGCCAGCAGCTTAGGGACAGGGTTCTACGAGCAGTACTTC. This sequence encodes CASSLGTGFYEQYF. The V and J genes are TRBV7-2 and TRBJ2-7; 8 bases line up with TRBD1. J lost 3 bases, V lost 1 base, and 2 bases had no gene match. This CDR3 has 14 amino acids. Germline CDR1 is SGHTA and CDR2 is FQGNSA.

V gene TRBV6-5 combines with J gene TRBJ1-5, with TRBD1 as a possible D gene (5 bases). This CDR3 is built from 13 residues. Germline values: CDR1 MNHEY, CDR2 SVGAGI. V was shortened by 5 bases and J by 7 bases, with 12 bases between the two germline ends. The CDR3 protein is CASSTRDSQPQHF. CDR3 DNA: TGTGCCAGCAGTACCCGGGACTCCCAGCCCCAGCATTTT.

This clonotype was found many times. The CDR3: CASTQPWTTYEQYF. For the CDR3, the DNA is TGTGCCAGCACCCAACCTTGGACTACCTACGAGCAGTACTTC. The chain uses TRBV7-2 and TRBJ2-7; a possible D gene is TRBD2 (6 bases). V lost 7 bases and J lost 2, with 15 bases in between. Germline-derived CDR1 and CDR2 are SGHTA and FQGNSA. CDR3 length equals 14 residues.

The sample holds many counts of this clonotype. The chain uses TRBV6-1 and TRBJ1-2, with TRBD1 matching 7 bases. The CDR3 loop spans 14 amino acids. Trimming cost V 8 bases and J 8 bases; bases outside gene matches: 14. The germline V gene has CDR1 MNHNS and CDR2 SASEGT. CDR3 nucleotide sequence: TGTGCCAGCCGGCAGGGGGGAGTTTCGGGCGGCTACACCTTC. It encodes CASRQGGVSGGYTF.

The chain joins TRBV7-9 to TRBJ1-1; 8 nucleotides match TRBD1. This CDR3 contains 16 residues. Germline V gene data show CDR1 as SEHNR and CDR2 as FQNEAQ (reference sequence). V shed 4 bases and J 3 bases; nucleotides not matched to a gene: 10. For the CDR3, the DNA is TGTGCCAGCAGCTCCAACCTCGCAGGGGGCGACACTGAAGCTTTCTTT. Encoded protein: CASSSNLAGGDTEAFF.

This clonotype was seen more than once but under ten times. The V call is TRBV3-1, the J call TRBJ1-4, with TRBD1 matching over 8 bases. The ends lost 1 base at V and 5 bases at J; junction bases unmatched: 3. The CDR3 is made up of 15 amino acids. Germline values: CDR1 LGHDT, CDR2 YNNKEL (reference sequence). CDR3 in amino acids: CASSQGTGRNEKLFF. CDR3 nucleotide sequence: TGTGCCAGCAGCCAAGGGACAGGGAGGAATGAAAAACTGTTTTTT.

This clonotype was found a few times. This chain connects TRBV6-6 to TRBJ1-4; 9 nucleotides align to TRBD1. V dropped 4 bases and J dropped 8; count of bases not matched to a gene: 11. The germline CDR1 and CDR2 sequences are MNHNY and SVGAGI (reference sequence). This CDR3 is 16 amino acids long. CDR3 sequence: CASSLVSGTGIEKLFF. The CDR3 DNA sequence: TGTGCCAGCAGTTTGGTCTCAGGGACAGGGATCGAAAAACTGTTTTTT.

The chain couples TRBV6-1 to TRBJ2-7; 10 bases match TRBD1. Trimming at V came to 8 bases and at J to 4 bases, leaving 11 bases not matched to a gene. Germline V CDR1 and CDR2: MNHNS, SASEGT. CDR3 length: 15 residues. The CDR3 loop is CASRLVGQGSYEQYF. The CDR3 DNA sequence: TGTGCCAGCCGCCTTGTGGGACAGGGGTCGTACGAGCAGTACTTC.